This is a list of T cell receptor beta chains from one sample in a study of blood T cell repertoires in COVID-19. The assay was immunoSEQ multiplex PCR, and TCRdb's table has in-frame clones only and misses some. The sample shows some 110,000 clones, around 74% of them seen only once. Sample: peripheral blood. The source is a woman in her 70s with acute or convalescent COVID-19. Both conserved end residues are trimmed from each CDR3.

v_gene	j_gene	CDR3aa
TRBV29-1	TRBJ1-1	SVPTRGRGYTEAF
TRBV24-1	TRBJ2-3	ATSGNTDTQY
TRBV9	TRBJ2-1	ASSPQDNYWDEQF
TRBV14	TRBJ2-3	ASPWETSGGRDTQY
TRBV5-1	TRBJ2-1	ASSPGQNEQF
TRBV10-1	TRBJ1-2	ASSDRGALGYT
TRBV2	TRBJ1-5	ASSDRGLGNQPQH
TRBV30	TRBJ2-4	AWTPVGGAQNIQY
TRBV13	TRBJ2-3	ASSLDSSTDTQY
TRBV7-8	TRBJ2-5	ASSLGLRGQETQY
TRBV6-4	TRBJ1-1	ASKSRTTATEAF
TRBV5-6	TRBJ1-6	ASSLAAWDRSSNSPLH
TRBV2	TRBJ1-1	ASSVQGNTEAF
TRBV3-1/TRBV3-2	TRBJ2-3	ASSPGLAGGQNTQY
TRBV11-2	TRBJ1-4	ASSLGTGSEKLF
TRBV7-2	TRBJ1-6	ASSLPGEGSPLH
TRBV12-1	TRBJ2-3	ASSFAGGALGTDTQY
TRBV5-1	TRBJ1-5	ASSLAGGQGPQH
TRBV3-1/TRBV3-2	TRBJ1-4	ASSQGQPGEKLF
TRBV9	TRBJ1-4	ASSTDPGQGGEKLF
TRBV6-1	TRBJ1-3	ASSATPTASSGNTIY
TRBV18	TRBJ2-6	ASSPVLAGGYEANVLT
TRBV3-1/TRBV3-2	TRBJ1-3	ASSSRGAGNTIY
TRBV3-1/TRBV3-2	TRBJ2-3	ASSQGVASTDTQY
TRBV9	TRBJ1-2	ASSVGTGSMNYGYT
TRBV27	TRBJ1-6	ASSFKSPGPAGSPLH
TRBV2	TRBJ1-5	ASSEGDRHNQPQH
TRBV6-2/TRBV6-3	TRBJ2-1	ASSYISGGANEQF
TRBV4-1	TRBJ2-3	ASSRETERKGTQY
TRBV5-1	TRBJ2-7	ASFSGWVGRGWEQY
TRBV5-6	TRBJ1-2	ASSPRRTGGAGYT
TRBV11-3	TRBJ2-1	ASSGSGTGNNEQF
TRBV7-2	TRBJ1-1	ASSFGTTNTEAF
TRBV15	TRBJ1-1	ATSRAQGMNTEAF
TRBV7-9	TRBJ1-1	ASSSRGGNTEAF
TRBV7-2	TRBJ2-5	ASSLSFRETQY
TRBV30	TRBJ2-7	AWSPGYEQY
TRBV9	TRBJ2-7	ASSVGSRVDEQY
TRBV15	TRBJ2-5	ATSAGTGPLETQY
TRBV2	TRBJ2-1	ASRRSLAWMDNEQF
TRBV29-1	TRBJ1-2	SATRDRDSGYT
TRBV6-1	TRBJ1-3	ASSDFARQGGNTIY
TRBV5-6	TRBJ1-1	ASSLVPGATLNTEAF